Included here is one T cell receptor beta chain sequence, with context. Trimming cost V 6 bases and J 6 bases; bases outside gene matches: 7. The germline V gene has CDR1 MNHEY and CDR2 SVGAGI. The CDR3 covers 14 residues. The sample is drawn from a study of blood T cell repertoires in COVID-19. Study context: Italy, Spain and the United States were the sources of the convalescent and acute COVID-19 samples. Nucleic acid was either cDNA or gDNA, and it came from T cells, B-cell-depleted T cells, or PBMCs.

Under the authors' procedure: Using reference gene primer amplification, nucleated cell counts were estimated. The table came from immunoSEQ multiplex PCR; TCRdb's copy has only in-frame clones and leaves some out. The V and J calls and clone size are taken from that table; D and trimming were inferred from the DNA. The sample includes fewer than 100,000 clones, around nine tenths of them seen just once. This TCR was sampled from a human donor in a cohort sampled during active COVID-19. V gene TRBV6-5 combines with J gene TRBJ2-1, with 8 bases identical to TRBD2. Specimen: peripheral blood. CDR3 sequence (DNA): TGTGCCAGCAGGGACGGGGGGGCGGTCAATGAGCAGTTCTTC. Its protein product is CASRDGGAVNEQFF.